The present T cell receptor beta chain was sequenced within a study of blood T cell repertoires in COVID-19. Study context: The cDNA or gDNA used as material had been derived from T cells, B-cell-depleted T cells, or PBMCs.

This CDR3 comprises 14 residues. Germline V CDR1 and CDR2: SEHNR, FQNEAQ (reference sequence). V dropped 3 bases and J dropped 8; count of bases not matched to a gene: 5. Produced via immunoSEQ multiplex PCR; TCRdb's table is partial and in-frame only. Of more than 80,000 clones listed, about 79% are singletons. The genes are TRBV7-9 and TRBJ2-4; 9 bases match TRBD2. This TCR was sampled from a man older than 75 with COVID-19, enrolled during active disease. The sample comprised peripheral blood. The CDR3 protein is CASSFSGRLDIQYF. DNA for the CDR3: TGTGCCAGCAGCTTTAGCGGGAGACTTGACATTCAGTACTTC. The whole variable domain, filled in from reference TRBV7-9 and TRBJ2-4, reads DTGVSQNPRHKITKRGQNVTFRCDPISEHNRLYWYRQTLGQGPEFLTYFQNEAQLEKSRLLSDRFSAERPKGSFSTLEIQRTEQGDSAMYLCASSFSGRLDIQYFGAGTRLSVL.